In this sample, the clone carrying this T cell receptor beta chain turned up once. The CDR3 has 15 amino acids. From germline, CDR1 is SGHRS and CDR2 YFSETQ. V dropped 4 bases and J dropped 3; count of bases not matched to a gene: 4. These data are taken from a study of blood T cell repertoires in COVID-19. Data came from immunoSEQ multiplex PCR; TCRdb stores just in-frame clones and leaves some out. The sample includes over 200,000 clones, 75% to 90% of them seen just once. This TCR was sampled from a human donor in a cohort sampled during active COVID-19. The material sequenced was peripheral blood. This chain uses TRBV5-1 with TRBJ1-2; 12 positions match TRBD1. The CDR3 DNA reads as TGCGCCAGCAGCACCGGGACAGGGGGCGACTATGGCTACACCTTC. This codes for CASSTGTGGDYGYTF.